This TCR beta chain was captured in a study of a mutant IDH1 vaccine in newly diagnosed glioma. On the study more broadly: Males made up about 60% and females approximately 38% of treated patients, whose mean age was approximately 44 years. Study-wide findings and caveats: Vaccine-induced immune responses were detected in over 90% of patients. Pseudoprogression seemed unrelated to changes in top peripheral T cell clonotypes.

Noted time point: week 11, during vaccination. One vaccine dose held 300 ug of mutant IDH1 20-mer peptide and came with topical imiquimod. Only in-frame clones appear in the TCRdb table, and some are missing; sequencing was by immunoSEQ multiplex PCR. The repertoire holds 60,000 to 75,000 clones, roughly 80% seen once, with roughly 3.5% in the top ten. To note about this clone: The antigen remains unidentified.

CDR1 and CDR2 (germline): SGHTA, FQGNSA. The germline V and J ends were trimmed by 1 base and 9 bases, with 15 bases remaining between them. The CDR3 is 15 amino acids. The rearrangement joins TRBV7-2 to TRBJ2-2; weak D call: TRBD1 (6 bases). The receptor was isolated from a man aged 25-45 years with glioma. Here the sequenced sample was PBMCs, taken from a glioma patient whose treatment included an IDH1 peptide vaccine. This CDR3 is CASSLEVYRDRELFF. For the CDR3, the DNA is TGTGCCAGCAGCTTAGAGGTGTATAGGGACAGGGAGCTGTTTTTT.